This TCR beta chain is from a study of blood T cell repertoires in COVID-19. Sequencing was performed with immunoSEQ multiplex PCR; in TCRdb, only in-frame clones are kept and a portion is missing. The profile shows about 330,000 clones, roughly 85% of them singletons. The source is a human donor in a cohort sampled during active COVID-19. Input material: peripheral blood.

CDR3 bases: TGTGCCAGCAGCTGGATAGGGAGCTCCTACGAGCAGTACTTC. Residues: CASSWIGSSYEQYF. The chain carries TRBV7-9 and TRBJ2-7, with D possibly matching TRBD2 (5 bases). V shed 4 bases and J shed 0 bases, with 10 bases lying between them. CDR3 length equals 14 residues. Germline CDR1 SEHNR, CDR2 FQNEAQ (reference sequence).